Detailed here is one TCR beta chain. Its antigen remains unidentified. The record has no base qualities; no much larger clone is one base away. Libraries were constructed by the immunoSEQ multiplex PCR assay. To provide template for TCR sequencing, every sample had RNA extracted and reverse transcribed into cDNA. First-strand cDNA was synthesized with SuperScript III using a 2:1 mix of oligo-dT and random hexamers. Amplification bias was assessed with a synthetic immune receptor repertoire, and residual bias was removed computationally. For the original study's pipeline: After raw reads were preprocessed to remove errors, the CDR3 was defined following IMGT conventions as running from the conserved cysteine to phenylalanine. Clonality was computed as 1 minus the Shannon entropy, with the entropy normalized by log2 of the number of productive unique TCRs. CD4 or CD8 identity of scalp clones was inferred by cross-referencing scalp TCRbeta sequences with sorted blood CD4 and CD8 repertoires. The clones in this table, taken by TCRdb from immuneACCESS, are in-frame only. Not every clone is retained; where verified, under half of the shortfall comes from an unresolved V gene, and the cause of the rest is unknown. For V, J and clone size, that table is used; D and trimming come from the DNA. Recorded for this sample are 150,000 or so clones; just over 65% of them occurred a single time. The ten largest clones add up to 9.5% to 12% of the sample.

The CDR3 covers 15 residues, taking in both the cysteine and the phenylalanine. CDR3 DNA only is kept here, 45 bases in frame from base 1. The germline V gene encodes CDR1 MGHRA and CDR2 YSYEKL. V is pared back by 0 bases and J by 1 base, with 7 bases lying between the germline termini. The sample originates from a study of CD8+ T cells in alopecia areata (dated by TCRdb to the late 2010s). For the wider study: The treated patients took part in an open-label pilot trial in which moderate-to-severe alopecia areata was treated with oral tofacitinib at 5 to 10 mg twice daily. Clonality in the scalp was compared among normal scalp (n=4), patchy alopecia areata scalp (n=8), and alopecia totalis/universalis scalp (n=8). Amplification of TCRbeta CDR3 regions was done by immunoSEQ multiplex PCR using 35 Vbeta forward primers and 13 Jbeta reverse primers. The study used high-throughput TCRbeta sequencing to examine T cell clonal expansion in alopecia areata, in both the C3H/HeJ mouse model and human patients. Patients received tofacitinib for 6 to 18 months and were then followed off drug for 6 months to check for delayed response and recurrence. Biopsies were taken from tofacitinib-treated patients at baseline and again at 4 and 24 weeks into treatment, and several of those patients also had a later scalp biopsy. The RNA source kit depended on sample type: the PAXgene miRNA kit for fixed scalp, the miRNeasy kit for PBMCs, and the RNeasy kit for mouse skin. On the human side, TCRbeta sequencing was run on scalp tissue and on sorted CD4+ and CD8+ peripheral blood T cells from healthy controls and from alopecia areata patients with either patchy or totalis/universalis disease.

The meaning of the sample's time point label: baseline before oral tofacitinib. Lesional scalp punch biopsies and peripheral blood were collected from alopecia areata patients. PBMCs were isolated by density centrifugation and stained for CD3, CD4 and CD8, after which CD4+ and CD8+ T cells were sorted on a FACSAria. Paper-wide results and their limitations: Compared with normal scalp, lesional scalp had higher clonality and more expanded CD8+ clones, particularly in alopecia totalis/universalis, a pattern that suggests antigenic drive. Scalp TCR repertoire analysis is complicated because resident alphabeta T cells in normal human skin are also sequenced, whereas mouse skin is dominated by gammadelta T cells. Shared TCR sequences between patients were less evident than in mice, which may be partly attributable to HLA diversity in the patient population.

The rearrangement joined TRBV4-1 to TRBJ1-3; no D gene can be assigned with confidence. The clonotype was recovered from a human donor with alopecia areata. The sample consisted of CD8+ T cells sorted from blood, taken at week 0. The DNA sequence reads TGCGCCAGCAGCCAAGACGCCGGTTCTGGAAACACCATATATTTT. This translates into CASSQDAGSGNTIYF.